The TCR beta chain described here comes from a study of tumor-infiltrating T cells and Merkel cell polyomavirus (dated 2017 in TCRdb). Regarding the research as a whole: In Merkel cell carcinoma patients, the study investigated CD8+ T cells specific for the Merkel cell polyomavirus KLL epitope. Patients came in at different disease stages and had a median follow-up of around 2.5 years, ranging from roughly 1.1 to 6.0 years. Varied, non-standardized therapies, including chemotherapy, radiation and immunotherapies, were received by the patients. In 14 to 15 samples, KLL-tetramer-sorted cells taken from blood or tumor-infiltrating lymphocytes underwent TRB sequencing, as did roughly twelve matched whole-tumor samples. Most of the whole-tumor samples were 25-micron curls sectioned from formalin-fixed, paraffin-embedded tissue blocks. In the whole study, one tumor sample was a frozen nodal tumor digest, and another tumor sample was a flash-frozen core biopsy of a metastasis.

All patients' tumors stained robustly positive for Merkel cell polyomavirus Large T antigen by immunohistochemistry. About eleven Merkel cell carcinoma patients were included, each with robust KLL-tetramer+ populations (above 0.04% of CD8+ T cells) in blood and/or cultured TIL. All patients were identified as Caucasian, and a median age of approximately 65 years (range roughly 45 to 77 years) was recorded. Lymph node tumors were analyzed for patients with unknown primaries who presented with nodal disease, or when there was not enough primary tissue. As regards this clone: It has no known antigen specificity. No quality values exist for individual bases; no much larger clone is one base distant.

To prepare the library, the immunoSEQ multiplex PCR assay was applied. Adaptive Biotechnologies (Seattle, WA) carried out the genomic DNA extraction, TRB sequencing and normalization. As for the original processing: To compute clonality, the Shannon entropy of productive TRB sequences was normalized by log2 of unique productive sequences and then subtracted from one. KLL-specific clonotypes in tumors were found by matching TCRbeta CDR3 amino acid sequences to the sequences from the tetramer-sorted sample of each patient. As stored in TCRdb, this immuneACCESS dataset retains in-frame rearrangements with V and J assigned. A fraction of the clones does not appear; measured against another copy, unresolved V genes explain less than half of the discrepancy, and the remainder lacks a known reason. V and J calls and clone size are copied from that table; D and trimming were computed from the DNA. The sample contains some 25,000 clones, 70% to 90% of them found a single time. The ten largest make up 2.5% to 3% of the sample.

What the work shows at the level of the full study, not this receptor alone: One limitation of the study is the small sample size (n of about twelve patients). The study examined just one viral epitope, so T cells targeting other Merkel cell polyomavirus epitopes were not captured. KLL-specific TRB repertoires proved diverse and largely private: among approximately 390 unique sequences, only one clonotype was public, and a couple of patients shared that clonotype. A higher fraction of KLL-specific T cells within tumors (about 1.7-18% versus roughly 0-0.14%) was associated with significantly better MCC-specific survival. A significant MCC-specific survival advantage (P = 0.0051) was associated with tumors having more unique KLL-specific clonotypes (roughly 5-108 vs 0-3).

Sample: lymph node tissue. This clonotype originated in a man over 45 with Merkel cell carcinoma.

Read as DNA, the sequence is TGTGCCAGCATGGGTTTGGCTAGCGGTGACAATGAGCAGTTCTTC. This yields the protein CASMGLASGDNEQFF. The chain employs TRBV27 and TRBJ2-1, and 7 junctional nucleotides match TRBD2. The CDR3 runs 15 amino acids, cysteine and phenylalanine included. Of the read, only the CDR3 DNA is kept; its 45 bases are in frame from base 1. CDR1 MNHEY and CDR2 SMNVEV are derived from the germline V gene (reference sequence). V ends up 7 bases short and J 5 bases short, with an unmatched junction base count of 11.